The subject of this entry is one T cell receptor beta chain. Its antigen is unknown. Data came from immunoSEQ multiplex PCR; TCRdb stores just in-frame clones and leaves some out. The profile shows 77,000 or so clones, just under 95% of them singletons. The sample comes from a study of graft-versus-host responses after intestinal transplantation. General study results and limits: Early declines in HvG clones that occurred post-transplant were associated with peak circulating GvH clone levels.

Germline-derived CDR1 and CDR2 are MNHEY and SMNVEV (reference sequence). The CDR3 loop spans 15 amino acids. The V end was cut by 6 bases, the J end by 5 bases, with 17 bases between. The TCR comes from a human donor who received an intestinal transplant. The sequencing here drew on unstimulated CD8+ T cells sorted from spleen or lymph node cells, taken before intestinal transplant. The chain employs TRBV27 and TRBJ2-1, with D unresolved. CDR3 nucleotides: TGTGCCAGCAGAACCATTCAACGAGACAACAATGAGCAGTTCTTC. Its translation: CASRTIQRDNNEQFF.